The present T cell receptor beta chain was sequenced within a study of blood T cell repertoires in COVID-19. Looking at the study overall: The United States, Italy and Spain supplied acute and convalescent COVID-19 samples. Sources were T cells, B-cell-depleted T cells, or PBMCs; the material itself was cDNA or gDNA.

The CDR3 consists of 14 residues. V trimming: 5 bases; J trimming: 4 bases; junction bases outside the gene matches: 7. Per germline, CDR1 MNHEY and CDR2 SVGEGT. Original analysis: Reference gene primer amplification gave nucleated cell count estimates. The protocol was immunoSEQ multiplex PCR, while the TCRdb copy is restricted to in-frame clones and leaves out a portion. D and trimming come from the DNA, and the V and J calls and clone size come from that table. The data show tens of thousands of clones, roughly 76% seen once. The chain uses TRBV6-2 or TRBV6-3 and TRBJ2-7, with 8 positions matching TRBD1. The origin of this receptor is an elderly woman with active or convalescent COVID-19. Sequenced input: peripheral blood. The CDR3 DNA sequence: TGTGCCAGCAGTAGTCGGACAGGGATTTACGAGCAGTACTTC. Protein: CASSSRTGIYEQYF.